These 30 T cell receptor beta chains were all obtained from the same sample, sequenced in a study of T cell repertoires in cytomegalovirus infection. These receptors' targets are unknown. Each CDR3 protein is one row after TCRdb ran MiXCR on the reads. Of about 220,000 distinct CDR3 sequences detected, around 35% appear once; the ten largest clones hold 55% to 60%. The source was CD8+ T cells from cultured PBMCs, collected from culture after CMV antigen stimulation. These TCRs come from a human donor in good health (CMV status not recorded). Some clones in this sample may be carry-over from other donors' samples.

This clonotype was counted many times. This chain links TRBV12-3 or TRBV12-4 with TRBJ1-3; D might be TRBD1 (6 bases). V was cut by 3 bases and J by 2 bases, with 11 bases left in between. CDR3 length: 15 amino acids. The chain's CDR3 is CASSFRGGTGNTIYF. The CDR3 region has the DNA TGTGCCAGCAGTTTTAGAGGGGGAACTGGAAACACCATATATTTT.

Remarks on this clonotype: A junction end diverges from the germline sequence, so it may reflect a read error. The CDR3 reads CASSLAFGLRYEHYF. As DNA, the CDR3 is TGTGCCAGCAGTTTAGCATTCGGACTTCGCTACGAGCATTACTTC. V and J are TRBV12-3 or TRBV12-4 and TRBJ2-7, with D possibly matching TRBD2 (5 bases). The CDR3 has 15 amino acids.

V and J are TRBV7-9 and TRBJ2-5, with D possibly matching TRBD2 (6 bases). V was pared by 5 bases and J by 2 bases, with 12 bases between. The CDR3 length is 14 residues. Per the germline V gene, CDR1 is SEHNR and CDR2 is FQNEAQ (reference sequence). The CDR3 loop reads CASSPTGVQETQYF. CDR3 bases: TGTGCCAGCAGCCCCACGGGGGTGCAAGAGACCCAGTACTTC.

This clonotype was seen a handful of times. The chain joins TRBV12-3 or TRBV12-4 to TRBJ2-2; 9 bases map to TRBD2. V shed 3 bases, J shed 5 bases, and the junction held 4 bases outside the gene matches. There are 15 residues in the CDR3. The CDR3 nucleotides read TGTGCCAGCAGTTTGAGGCTAGCGGGAACCGGGGAGCTGTTTTTT. Its translation: CASSLRLAGTGELFF.

This clonotype was picked up a small number of times. The genes are TRBV10-2 and TRBJ2-2; TRBD2 matches 9 bases. Germline V gene sequence: CDR1 WSHSY, CDR2 SAAADI. This CDR3 region has 14 residues. Trimming cost V 8 bases and J 5 bases; bases outside gene matches: 6. The CDR3 is CASQAGGGTGELFF. CDR3 nucleotides: TGCGCCAGCCAAGCGGGGGGAGGAACCGGGGAGCTGTTTTTT.

The chain has TRBV27 and TRBJ2-7; tentatively, D is TRBD2 (6 bases). CDR3 size: 12 residues. Germline V gives CDR1 MNHEY, CDR2 SMNVEV (reference sequence). Between the trimmed V and J ends, which lost 9 bases and 3 bases, there was a span of 12 bases. CDR3 loop: CASIGTHYEQYF. Here the CDR3 DNA reads TGTGCCAGTATCGGGACTCACTACGAGCAGTACTTC.

This clonotype was counted at least ten times. This chain joins TRBV7-2 and TRBJ2-3, with D hard to call. Trimming took 1 base from V and 0 from J, leaving 8 bases between them. The CDR3 is 15 residues long. Per germline, CDR1 SGHTA and CDR2 FQGNSA. This CDR3 reads CASSLVSGSTDTQYF. The DNA of the CDR3 is TGTGCCAGCAGCTTAGTGTCCGGGAGCACAGATACGCAGTATTTT.

This chain joins TRBV28 and TRBJ1-5; no clear D. This CDR3 has 13 amino acids. V lost 7 bases to trimming and J lost 0 bases, with 7 bases between them. Germline-derived CDR1 and CDR2 are MDHEN and SYDVKM. The CDR3 here is CASNGYSNQPQHF. The CDR3 DNA sequence: TGTGCCAGCAACGGCTATAGCAATCAGCCCCAGCATTTT.

This clonotype was seen a handful of times. The chain employs TRBV6-5 and TRBJ1-1; no clear D gene. This CDR3 is 13 amino acids long. Trimming stripped 11 bases from V and 4 bases from J, with 17 bases between. Germline V gene sequence: CDR1 MNHEY, CDR2 SVGAGI. The CDR3 spells CAVALGIGTEAFF. CDR3 bases: TGTGCCGTGGCCTTGGGGATCGGCACTGAAGCTTTCTTT.

This clonotype came up a few times. The rearrangement joins TRBV27 to TRBJ2-3, with D perhaps TRBD1 or TRBD2 (5 bases each). Trimming removed 7 bases at V and 10 bases at J, with 15 bases between. This CDR3 has 12 amino acids. Germline loops: CDR1 MNHEY, CDR2 SMNVEV (reference sequence). The CDR3 sequence: CASTYGGGPQYF. CDR3 sequence (DNA): TGTGCCAGCACCTATGGTGGGGGTCCGCAGTATTTT.

The V gene is TRBV7-6, the J gene TRBJ2-5; D not resolved. The CDR3 runs 15 residues. Germline CDR1 SGHVS, CDR2 FNYEAQ. V lost 2 bases, J lost 0 bases, and 10 bases lay in between. In DNA form, the CDR3 reads TGTGCCAGCAGCTTAAGGGCCAAGTACCAAGAGACCCAGTACTTC. Amino acids: CASSLRAKYQETQYF.

This clonotype was seen more than once but under ten times. The chain recombines TRBV12-3 or TRBV12-4 with TRBJ2-3; the D gene is possibly TRBD1 (6 bases). The CDR3 is 13 amino acids. V was trimmed by 7 bases and J by 4 bases, leaving 12 bases between them. CDR3 residues: CASTGGGPDTQYF. CDR3 DNA sequence: TGTGCCAGCACCGGTGGGGGCCCAGATACGCAGTATTTT.

The chain recombines TRBV29-1 with TRBJ2-2; D perhaps matches TRBD2 (5 bases). Germline lookup yields CDR1 SQVTM and CDR2 ANQGSEA. V was cut by 7 bases and J by 5 bases, with 14 bases left in between. This CDR3 has 13 residues. CDR3 DNA sequence: TGCAGCGGTGGGCCGTCGGGGACCGGGGAGCTGTTTTTT. This encodes CSGGPSGTGELFF.

The V and J genes are TRBV5-6 and TRBJ2-7, with D perhaps matching TRBD2 (5 bases). The V gene lost 0 bases and the J gene lost 5 bases, with 9 bases spanning the gap. The CDR3 is 13 residues long. The germline V gene has CDR1 SGHDT and CDR2 YYEEEE. In DNA, the CDR3 is TGTGCCAGCAGCTTGGGACTAAAAAACGAGCAGTACTTC. This encodes CASSLGLKNEQYF. Drawing the rest from reference TRBV5-6 and TRBJ2-7, the complete variable domain is DAGVTQSPTHLIKTRGQQVTLRCSPKSGHDTVSWYQQALGQGPQFIFQYYEEEERQRGNFPDRFSGHQFPNYSSELNVNALLLGDSALYLCASSLGLKNEQYFGPGTRLTVT.

This clonotype was seen only a few times. The J gene is TRBJ2-1, the V gene TRBV27; D unresolved. Per the germline V gene, CDR1 is MNHEY and CDR2 is SMNVEV (reference sequence). V was pared by 3 bases and J by 5 bases, with 8 bases between. The CDR3 contains 13 residues. CDR3 loop: CASSFSQNNEQFF. For the CDR3, the DNA is TGTGCCAGCAGTTTCTCCCAAAACAATGAGCAGTTCTTC.

This clonotype was counted only a few times. V is TRBV2 and J is TRBJ2-6; weak D call: TRBD1 (5 bases). V lost 6 bases, J lost 2 bases, and 11 bases lay in between. The germline CDR1 and CDR2 sequences are SNHLY and FYNNEI. The CDR3 covers 15 residues. CDR3 protein: CASRIQETGANVLTF. In nucleotides, the CDR3 is TGTGCCAGCAGGATACAGGAGACTGGGGCCAACGTCCTGACTTTC.

The chain has TRBV9 and TRBJ2-5; D gene ambiguous. Germline-derived CDR1 and CDR2 are SGDLS and YYNGEE. With 4 bases removed from V and 6 bases from J, the gap between germline ends came to 16 bases. CDR3 length: 14 residues. As DNA, the CDR3 is TGTGCCAGCAGCTTCTTCCCGGTGGGGAAGACCCAGTACTTC. It specifies CASSFFPVGKTQYF.

This clonotype was counted once. The chain is built from TRBV5-6 and TRBJ2-7; the D call may be TRBD1 or TRBD2 (6 bases each). The CDR3 has 15 residues. The ends were cut back, 4 bases at V and 0 bases at J, with 14 bases in the middle. Germline V gene data show CDR1 as SGHDT and CDR2 as YYEEEE. This CDR3 is CASSVGGTLSYEQYF. CDR3 coding DNA: TGTGCCAGCAGCGTCGGGGGCACCCTCTCCTACGAGCAGTACTTC.

V is TRBV5-6 and J is TRBJ2-7; D is unclear. CDR1 is SGHDT, CDR2 YYEEEE, per germline. The CDR3 totals 15 residues. Trimming shortened V by 2 bases and J by 0 bases, and 12 bases separated the two germline ends. CDR3 in DNA: TGTGCCAGCAGCTTTACCGGATTCTCCTCCTACGAGCAGTACTTC. Translated, it gives CASSFTGFSSYEQYF.

This sequence joins TRBV28 and TRBJ2-1, with D tentatively TRBD2 (6 bases). Germline values: CDR1 MDHEN, CDR2 SYDVKM. V gave up 9 bases and J gave up 0 bases, with 15 bases separating them. CDR3 length: 15 amino acids. CDR3: CASLTGGASYNEQFF. DNA for the CDR3: TGTGCCAGTCTAACAGGCGGGGCCTCCTACAATGAGCAGTTCTTC.

This clonotype was seen only a few times. The chain carries TRBV7-3 and TRBJ2-2; 8 bases match TRBD1. V was pared by 3 bases and J by 5 bases, with 5 bases of the junction left unmatched. The CDR3 consists of 15 residues. Germline V gene sequence: CDR1 SGHTA, CDR2 FQGTGA. In DNA, the CDR3 is TGTGCCAGCAGCTTTTACACAGGGGGTACCGGGGAGCTGTTTTTT. This codes for CASSFYTGGTGELFF.

The genes are TRBV13 and TRBJ2-1; 10 nucleotides agree with TRBD2. Germline lookup yields CDR1 PRHDT and CDR2 FYEKMQ (reference sequence). This CDR3 has 15 amino acids. J gave up 2 bases and V 5 bases, and 3 bases lay outside the gene matches. The CDR3 DNA is TGTGCCAGCAGCGCTAGCGGGAGCCCCTACAATGAGCAGTTCTTC. It encodes CASSASGSPYNEQFF.

This clonotype showed up just a few times. The chain's CDR3 is CASSPFRGRVNEKLFF. CDR3 DNA: TGTGCCAGCTCACCATTCCGGGGCAGGGTGAATGAAAAACTGTTTTTT. The chain uses TRBV18 and TRBJ1-4; a weak D match, TRBD1 (5 bases). V lost 2 bases and J 5 bases, leaving 15 bases between the germline ends. Germline V lookup: CDR1 KGHSH, CDR2 LQKENI. The CDR3 consists of 16 residues. The full variable domain, in which reference TRBV18 and TRBJ1-4 provide the parts outside the CDR3, is NAGVMQNPRHLVRRRGQEARLRCSPMKGHSHVYWYRQLPEEGLKFMVYLQKENIIDESGMPKERFSAEFPKEGPSILRIQQVVRGDSAAYFCASSPFRGRVNEKLFFGSGTQLSVL.

This chain joins TRBV7-3 and TRBJ1-1; 10 nucleotides match TRBD1. Germline V gene data show CDR1 as SGHTA and CDR2 as FQGTGA. Trimming at V came to 5 bases and at J to 5 bases, leaving 8 bases not matched to a gene. The CDR3 loop spans 15 amino acids. CDR3 nucleotide sequence: TGTGCCAGCAGCCTCGGACAGGGGGGAACGACTGAAGCTTTCTTT. Its translation is CASSLGQGGTTEAFF.

This clonotype was found many times. The chain is built from TRBV11-2 and TRBJ1-1; D is ambiguous. V lost 0 bases and J 1 base, leaving 12 bases between the germline ends. This CDR3 spans 16 amino acids. Germline loops: CDR1 SGHAT, CDR2 FQNNGV. Here the CDR3 reads CASSLEMGRRNTEAFF. CDR3 coding DNA: TGTGCCAGCAGCTTAGAAATGGGGAGGAGGAACACTGAAGCTTTCTTT.

This sequence joins TRBV3-1 and TRBJ2-5; D assignment may be TRBD1 or TRBD2 (5 bases each). This CDR3 is 18 amino acids long. The V gene's germline CDR1 is LGHDT and CDR2 YNNKEL (reference sequence). Trimming removed 4 bases from V and 5 bases from J, with 26 bases in between. CDR3 sequence: CASSRSSGQAGRRETQYF. The CDR3 DNA sequence: TGTGCCAGCAGCCGCTCGTCGGGGCAAGCTGGGCGACGGGAGACCCAGTACTTC.

This clonotype has just a few counts. The rearrangement joins TRBV27 to TRBJ2-1; 11 bases line up with TRBD1. This CDR3 comprises 15 residues. The V segment lost 6 bases and the J segment 7 bases; nucleotides outside the gene matches: 8. The germline V gene encodes CDR1 MNHEY and CDR2 SMNVEV (reference sequence). CDR3 sequence (DNA): TGTGCCAGCAGCTCCGGACAGGGGGCGAATAATGAGCAGTTCTTC. It is translated as CASSSGQGANNEQFF.

V usage is TRBV29-1 and J usage is TRBJ1-2; TRBD1 aligns across 7 bases. The CDR3 has 16 residues. J was trimmed by 4 bases and V by 6 bases; bases with no gene match: 17. Germline CDR1 SQVTM, CDR2 ANQGSEA. The CDR3 nucleotides are TGCAGCGTCCAGGGGGAGGGGACCCAACTTGGCTATGGCTACACCTTC. This codes for CSVQGEGTQLGYGYTF.

V and J are TRBV7-9 and TRBJ2-1, with D hard to call. The CDR3 is 15 amino acids. V gave up 3 bases and J gave up 5 bases, with 14 bases separating them. Germline values: CDR1 SEHNR, CDR2 FQNEAQ (reference sequence). CDR3 amino acids: CASSFSAAPNNEQFF. The DNA of the CDR3 is TGTGCCAGCAGCTTCTCGGCCGCGCCCAACAATGAGCAGTTCTTC. The full variable domain, with the rest looked up from reference TRBV7-9 and TRBJ2-1, is DTGVSQNPRHKITKRGQNVTFRCDPISEHNRLYWYRQTLGQGPEFLTYFQNEAQLEKSRLLSDRFSAERPKGSFSTLEIQRTEQGDSAMYLCASSFSAAPNNEQFFGPGTRLTVL.

The chain has TRBV7-6 and TRBJ2-2, with D hard to call. V was cut by 5 bases and J by 4 bases, with 8 bases left in between. The CDR3 sequence is 13 residues long. Per the germline V gene, CDR1 is SGHVS and CDR2 is FNYEAQ. CDR3 nucleotides: TGTGCCAGCAGCGCCGGGTCCACCGGGGAGCTGTTTTTT. This encodes CASSAGSTGELFF.